This entry concerns a single TCR beta chain. This sample is drawn from a study of blood T cell repertoires in COVID-19. Across the whole study: There were acute and convalescent COVID-19 samples, and they came from the United States, Italy and Spain. PBMCs, B-cell-depleted T cells, or T cells provided the cDNA or gDNA that made up the material.

V was clipped by 9 bases and J by 3 bases, with 8 bases between them. CDR3 length equals 11 residues. The V gene's germline CDR1 is LNHDA and CDR2 SQIVND (reference sequence). The authors' processing: Amplification with reference gene primers provided the estimates of nucleated cell counts. TCRdb's copy holds only in-frame clones and misses some; the assay was immunoSEQ multiplex PCR. That table is the source of V, J and clone size, and D and trimming were worked out from the DNA. The sample records about 240,000 clones, roughly 87% being singletons. This chain uses TRBV19 with TRBJ1-1; D is uncertain. The specimen was peripheral blood. The source of this sequence is a young woman with acute or convalescent COVID-19. The CDR3 DNA reads TGTGCCAGCGGAGAATACACTGAAGCTTTCTTT. Protein product: CASGEYTEAFF.